This record concerns one TCR beta chain sequence. The data stem from a study of T cell responses to AZD1222 COVID-19 vaccine. Study-wide context: Second doses were pooled across both intervals (about 4 or about 12 weeks).

V lost 1 base and J lost 3, with 8 bases in between. The germline gives CDR1 SGHTA, CDR2 FQGNSA. The CDR3 extends over 14 amino acids. TCRdb's table, derived via immunoSEQ multiplex PCR, lists solely in-frame clones and lacks some. The repertoire holds around 130,000 clones, with roughly 93% as singletons. The material sequenced was peripheral blood, taken on day 0 of AZD1222 vaccination. The source is an adult in good health. V gene TRBV7-2 combines with J gene TRBJ2-3; D gene unclear. Written as DNA, the CDR3 is TGTGCCAGCAGCTTAGAGGTCTTAACAGATACGCAGTATTTT. This gives the protein CASSLEVLTDTQYF.